Listed here are 10 T cell receptor beta chains from one sample, sequenced in a study of early T cells in non-severe SARS-CoV-2 infection. TCRdb ran MiXCR on the 5' RACE reads and lists one entry per CDR3 protein. Of 45,000 to 60,000 distinct CDR3 sequences in the sample, approximately 10% were seen once. The specimen sequenced was whole blood. Receptors originate from an adult who was a healthcare worker with PCR-confirmed SARS-CoV-2 infection or an uninfected control (not recorded which).

The V gene is TRBV7-3, the J gene TRBJ1-1, with D tentatively TRBD1 (6 bases). The germline CDR1 and CDR2 sequences are SGHTA and FQGTGA. Trimming removed 5 bases at V and 4 bases at J, with 17 bases between. This CDR3 region has 15 residues. CDR3 DNA: TGTGCCAGCAGCCCGACCGCAGGGGTCGGCACTGAAGCTTTCTTT. Translation gives CASSPTAGVGTEAFF.

The chain recombines TRBV7-9 with TRBJ2-3; D unclear. Trimming stripped 1 base from V and 5 bases from J, with 16 bases between. Germline CDR1 SEHNR, CDR2 FQNEAQ (reference sequence). The CDR3 totals 16 residues. The CDR3 loop is CASSLVERLFLDTQYF. CDR3 DNA sequence: TGTGCCAGCAGCTTAGTAGAACGGCTTTTCTTAGATACGCAGTATTTT.

The rearrangement joins TRBV29-1 to TRBJ1-4; the D is unclear. CDR1 SQVTM and CDR2 ANQGSEA come from the germline V gene. With 1 base removed from V and 7 bases from J, the gap between germline ends came to 10 bases. This CDR3 contains 13 residues. DNA of the CDR3: TGCAGCGTTGAAGCCCTAGTAGGTGAAAAACTGTTTTTT. Encoded protein: CSVEALVGEKLFF.

The chain carries TRBV27 and TRBJ1-4; a possible D gene is TRBD1 (5 bases). Deletions cut 2 bases from V and 7 bases from J, with 11 bases between. Germline values: CDR1 MNHEY, CDR2 SMNVEV (reference sequence). The CDR3 is 14 residues long. CDR3 protein: CASSLQGEGEKLFF. The CDR3 bases are TGTGCCAGCAGTTTACAGGGAGAGGGTGAAAAACTGTTTTTT.

This clonotype has just a few counts. The V gene is TRBV5-1, the J gene TRBJ2-2; tentative D call: TRBD1 (5 bases). The V gene's germline CDR1 is SGHRS and CDR2 YFSETQ. Trimming removed 2 bases from V and 0 bases from J, with 11 bases in between. The CDR3 runs to 16 residues. The CDR3 DNA follows: TGCGCCAGCAGCTTCGTCGCAGGGTCGAACACCGGGGAGCTGTTTTTT. This codes for CASSFVAGSNTGELFF. The variable domain in full, with the rest retrieved from reference TRBV5-1 and TRBJ2-2, is KAGVTQTPRYLIKTRGQQVTLSCSPISGHRSVSWYQQTPGQGLQFLFEYFSETQRNKGNFPGRFSGRQFSNSRSEMNVSTLELGDSALYLCASSFVAGSNTGELFFGEGSRLTVL.

This clonotype was recorded at least ten times. CDR3 amino acids: CASSRLYGVTQYF. The CDR3 nucleotides read TGCGCCAGCAGCCGCCTATATGGGGTGACGCAGTATTTT. The rearrangement links TRBV4-1 to TRBJ2-3; D gene unclear. This CDR3 contains 13 residues. Germline lookup yields CDR1 MGHRA and CDR2 YSYEKL. Trimming cost V 4 bases and J 9 bases, with 14 bases left between them.

The chain uses TRBV20-1 and TRBJ2-3; no reliable D call. The CDR3 runs 12 residues. Looked up from germline, CDR1 is DFQATT and CDR2 is SNEGSKA (reference sequence). Written as DNA, the CDR3 is TGCAGCCCCTCCGCCCCCACAGATACGCAGTATTTT. Encoded protein: CSPSAPTDTQYF.

The chain links TRBV28 to TRBJ2-3; 8 nucleotides agree with TRBD2. Germline CDR1 MDHEN, CDR2 SYDVKM. V shed 8 bases, J shed 0 bases, and the junction held 4 bases outside the gene matches. This CDR3 region has 14 residues. The CDR3, as DNA: TGTGCCAGCCTCGGGGGGGTAAGCACAGATACGCAGTATTTT. Amino acids: CASLGGVSTDTQYF.

This clonotype was counted only a few times. This chain joins TRBV11-2 and TRBJ2-3, with D possibly called TRBD1 or TRBD2 (5 bases each). Germline values: CDR1 SGHAT, CDR2 FQNNGV. V was pared by 4 bases and J by 5 bases, with 13 bases between. The CDR3 contains 14 residues. In nucleotides, the CDR3 is TGTGCCAGCAGCTCGATCGGGGCCCGAGATACGCAGTATTTT. It specifies CASSSIGARDTQYF.

J is TRBJ2-5 and V is TRBV24-1, with 10 bases aligning to TRBD2. V shed 6 bases, J shed 0 bases, and the junction held 3 bases outside the gene matches. The V gene's germline CDR1 is KGHDR and CDR2 SFDVKD. This CDR3 spans 15 amino acids. CDR3 DNA sequence: TGTGCCACCAGTTCTAGCGGGGGAGACCAAGAGACCCAGTACTTC. Translated: CATSSSGGDQETQYF.